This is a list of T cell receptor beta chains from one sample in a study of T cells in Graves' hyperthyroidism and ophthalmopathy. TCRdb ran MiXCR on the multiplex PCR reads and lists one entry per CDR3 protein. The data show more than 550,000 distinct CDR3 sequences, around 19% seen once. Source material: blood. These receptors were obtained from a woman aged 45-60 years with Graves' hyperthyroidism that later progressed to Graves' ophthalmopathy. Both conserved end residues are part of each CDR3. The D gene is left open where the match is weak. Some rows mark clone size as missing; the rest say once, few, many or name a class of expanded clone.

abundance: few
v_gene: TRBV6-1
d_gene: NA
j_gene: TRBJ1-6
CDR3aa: CASSWDIDNSPLHF
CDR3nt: TGTGCCAGCAGTTGGGACATCGATAATTCACCCCTCCACTTT

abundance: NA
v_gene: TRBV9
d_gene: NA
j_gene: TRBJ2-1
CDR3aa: CASSVAGLGYNEQFF
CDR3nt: TGTGCCAGCAGCGTAGCAGGGTTGGGATACAATGAGCAGTTCTTC

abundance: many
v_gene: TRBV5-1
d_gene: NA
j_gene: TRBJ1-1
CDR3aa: CASRDSINTEAFF
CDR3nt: TGCGCCAGCAGAGACAGTATCAACACTGAAGCTTTCTTT

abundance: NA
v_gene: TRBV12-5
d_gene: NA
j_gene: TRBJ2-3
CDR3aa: CASGLKNTDTQYF
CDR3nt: TGTGCTAGTGGTTTGAAAAACACAGATACGCAGTATTTT

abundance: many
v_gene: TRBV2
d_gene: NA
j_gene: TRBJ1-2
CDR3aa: CASSPVPSRGYTF
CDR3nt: TGTGCCAGCAGCCCCGTTCCCTCTAGGGGCTACACCTTC

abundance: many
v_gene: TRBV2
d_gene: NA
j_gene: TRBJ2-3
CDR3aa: CASSGNQGGMSTDTQYF
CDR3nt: TGTGCCAGCAGCGGAAACCAGGGTGGAATGAGCACAGATACGCAGTATTTT

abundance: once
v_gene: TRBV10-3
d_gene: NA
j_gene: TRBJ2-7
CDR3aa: CATILWPRRAYEQYF
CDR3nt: TGTGCCACCATATTATGGCCTCGCAGGGCCTACGAGCAGTACTTC

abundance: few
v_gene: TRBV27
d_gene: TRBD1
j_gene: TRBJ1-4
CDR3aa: CASSLGQGYEKLFF
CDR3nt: TGTGCCAGCAGTCTAGGACAGGGTTACGAAAAACTGTTTTTT

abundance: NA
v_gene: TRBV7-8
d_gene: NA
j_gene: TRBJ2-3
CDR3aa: CASSLTIAPVAQYF
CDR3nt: TGTGCCAGCAGCTTAACCATCGCCCCCGTTGCGCAGTATTTT

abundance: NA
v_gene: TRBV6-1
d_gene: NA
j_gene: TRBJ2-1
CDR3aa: CASRQNEQFF
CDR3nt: TGTGCCAGCAGACAGAATGAGCAGTTCTTC

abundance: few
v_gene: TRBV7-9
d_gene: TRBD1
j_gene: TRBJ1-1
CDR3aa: CASSLVGLGQGGAEAFF
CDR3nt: TGTGCCAGCAGCTTAGTAGGCCTGGGACAGGGAGGTGCTGAAGCTTTCTTT

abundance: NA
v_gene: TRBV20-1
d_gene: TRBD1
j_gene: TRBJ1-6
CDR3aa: CSAILDRGSSPLHF
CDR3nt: TGCAGTGCTATTCTGGACAGGGGTAGTTCACCCCTCCACTTT

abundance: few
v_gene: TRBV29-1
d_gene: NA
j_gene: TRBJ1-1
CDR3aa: CSVVRADRNTEAFF
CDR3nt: TGCAGCGTTGTACGTGCGGACAGAAACACTGAAGCTTTCTTT

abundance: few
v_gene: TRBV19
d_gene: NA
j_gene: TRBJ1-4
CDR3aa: CASSMTEGNEKLFF
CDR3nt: TGTGCCAGTAGTATGACGGAGGGGAATGAAAAACTGTTTTTT

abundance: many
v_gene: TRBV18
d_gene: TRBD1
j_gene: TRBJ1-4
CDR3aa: CASSPRGTGNEKLFF
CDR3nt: TGTGCCAGCTCACCACGCGGGACAGGGAATGAAAAACTGTTTTTT

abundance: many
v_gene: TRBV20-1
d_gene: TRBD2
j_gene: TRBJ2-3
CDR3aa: CSANGLAGGHSESTDTQYF
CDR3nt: TGCAGTGCGAACGGACTAGCGGGGGGGCACTCCGAGAGCACAGATACGCAGTATTTT

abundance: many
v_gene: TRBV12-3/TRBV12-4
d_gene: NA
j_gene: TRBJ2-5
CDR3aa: CASSLGQRGETQYF
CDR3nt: TGTGCCAGCAGTTTAGGGCAGAGGGGGGAGACCCAGTACTTC

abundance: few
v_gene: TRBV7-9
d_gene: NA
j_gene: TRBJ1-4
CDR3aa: CASSLGGINEKLFF
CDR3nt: TGTGCCAGCAGTCTTGGGGGGATTAATGAAAAACTGTTTTTT

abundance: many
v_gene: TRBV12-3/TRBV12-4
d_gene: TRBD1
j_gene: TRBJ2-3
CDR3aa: CASSGQGLADTQYF
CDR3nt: TGTGCCAGCAGTGGACAGGGTTTGGCAGATACGCAGTATTTT

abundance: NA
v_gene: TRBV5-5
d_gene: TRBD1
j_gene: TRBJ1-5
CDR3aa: CASSGDRINQPQHF
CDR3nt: TGTGCCAGCAGCGGGGACAGGATCAATCAGCCCCAGCATTTT

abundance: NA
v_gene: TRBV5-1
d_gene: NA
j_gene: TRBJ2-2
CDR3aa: CATQSRTPDGELFF
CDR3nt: TGCGCCACCCAGTCCAGGACCCCCGACGGGGAGCTGTTTTTT

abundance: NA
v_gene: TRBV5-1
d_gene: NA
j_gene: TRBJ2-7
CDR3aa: CASSLNRVPPFTAYEQYF
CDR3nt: TGCGCCAGCAGCTTGAACAGGGTCCCCCCCTTCACCGCCTACGAGCAGTACTTC

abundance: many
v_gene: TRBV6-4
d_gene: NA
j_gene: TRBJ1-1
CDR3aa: CASSEVRHEVDPAAFF
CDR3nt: TGTGCCAGCAGTGAGGTCCGACACGAGGTGGACCCTGCAGCTTTCTTT

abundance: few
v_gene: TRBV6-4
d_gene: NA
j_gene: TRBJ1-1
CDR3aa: CASGADEAFF
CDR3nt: TGTGCCAGCGGAGCGGACGAAGCTTTCTTT

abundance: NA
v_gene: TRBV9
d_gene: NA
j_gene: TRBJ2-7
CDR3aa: CASSTSPIGAQEQYF
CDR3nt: TGTGCCAGCAGCACGTCCCCCATAGGGGCGCAGGAGCAGTACTTC

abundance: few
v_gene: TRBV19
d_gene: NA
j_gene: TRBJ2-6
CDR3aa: CATRGVTGANVLTF
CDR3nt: TGTGCCACCAGGGGCGTCACTGGGGCCAACGTCCTGACTTTC

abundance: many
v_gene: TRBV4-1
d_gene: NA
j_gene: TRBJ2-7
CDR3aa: CASSQEALYEQYF
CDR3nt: TGCGCCAGCAGCCAAGAGGCGCTCTACGAGCAGTACTTC

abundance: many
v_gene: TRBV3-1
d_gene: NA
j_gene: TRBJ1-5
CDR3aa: CASSQGRANQPQHF
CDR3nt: TGTGCCAGCAGCCAAGGCAGGGCTAATCAGCCCCAGCATTTT

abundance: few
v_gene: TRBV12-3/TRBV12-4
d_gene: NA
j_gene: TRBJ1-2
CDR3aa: CASVEGANYGYTF
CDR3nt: TGTGCCAGTGTCGAGGGAGCTAACTATGGCTACACCTTC

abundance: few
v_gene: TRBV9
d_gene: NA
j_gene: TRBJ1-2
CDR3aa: CASSRGQYGGYTF
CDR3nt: TGTGCCAGCAGCAGAGGACAGTATGGTGGCTACACCTTC

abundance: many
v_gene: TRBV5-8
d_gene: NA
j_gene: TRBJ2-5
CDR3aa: CASSLAPERETQYF
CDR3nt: TGTGCCAGCAGCTTGGCTCCAGAGAGGGAGACCCAGTACTTC

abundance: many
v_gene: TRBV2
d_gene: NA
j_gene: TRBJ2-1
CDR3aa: CASSDVSGFYNEQFF
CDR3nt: TGTGCCAGCAGTGATGTCAGCGGCTTCTACAATGAGCAGTTCTTC

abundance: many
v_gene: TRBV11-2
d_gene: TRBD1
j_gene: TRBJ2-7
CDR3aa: CASSLVRGTYEQYF
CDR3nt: TGTGCCAGCAGCTTAGTCAGGGGGACCTACGAGCAGTACTTC

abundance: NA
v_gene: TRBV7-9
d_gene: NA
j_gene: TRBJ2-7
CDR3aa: CATREADYEQYF
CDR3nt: TGTGCCACCCGCGAGGCAGACTACGAGCAGTACTTC

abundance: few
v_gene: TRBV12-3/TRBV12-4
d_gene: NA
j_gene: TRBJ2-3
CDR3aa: CASSGIGADTQYF
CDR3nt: TGTGCCAGCAGTGGTATTGGCGCTGATACGCAGTATTTT

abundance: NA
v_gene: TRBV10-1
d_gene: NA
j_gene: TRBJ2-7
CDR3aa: CASSGGVGEQYF
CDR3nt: TGCGCCAGCAGTGGAGGGGTGGGCGAGCAGTACTTC

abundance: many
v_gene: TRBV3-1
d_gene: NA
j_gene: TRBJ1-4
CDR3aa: CASSPPRPTNEKLFF
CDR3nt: TGTGCCAGCAGCCCCCCCCGGCCAACTAATGAAAAACTGTTTTTT

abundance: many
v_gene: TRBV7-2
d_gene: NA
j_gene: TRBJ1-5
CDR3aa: CASSRGMSGNQPQHF
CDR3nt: TGTGCCAGCAGCAGGGGAATGTCGGGCAATCAGCCCCAGCATTTT

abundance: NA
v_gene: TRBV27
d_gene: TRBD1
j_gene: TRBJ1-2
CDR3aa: CANGGRTGRIYGYTF
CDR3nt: TGTGCCAACGGGGGCCGGACAGGTCGTATCTATGGCTACACCTTC

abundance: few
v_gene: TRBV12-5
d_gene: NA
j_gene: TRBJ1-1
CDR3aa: CASGFLGGGTEAFF
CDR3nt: TGTGCTAGTGGTTTCCTCGGGGGGGGCACTGAAGCTTTCTTT

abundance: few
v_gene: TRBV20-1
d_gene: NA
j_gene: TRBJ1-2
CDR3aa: CSARDPGDGANYGYTF
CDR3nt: TGCAGTGCTAGAGACCCCGGGGACGGAGCTAACTATGGCTACACCTTC

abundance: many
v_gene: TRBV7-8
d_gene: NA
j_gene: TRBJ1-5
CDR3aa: CASSSTAEFQPQHF
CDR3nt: TGTGCCAGCAGCTCAACGGCTGAGTTTCAGCCCCAGCATTTT

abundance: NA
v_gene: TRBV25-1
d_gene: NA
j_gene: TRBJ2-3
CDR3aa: CASSETTMPTDTQYF
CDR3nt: TGTGCCAGCAGTGAAACAACGATGCCCACAGATACGCAGTATTTT